Presented here are 27 T cell receptor beta chains from one specimen sequenced in a study of a mutant IDH1 vaccine in newly diagnosed glioma. Sequenced by immunoSEQ multiplex PCR; TCRdb stores in-frame clones only, minus some. The sample records about 94,000 clones, 89% being singletons. Time point in this sample: week 47, end of study. With topical imiquimod, each dose of the vaccine consisted of 300 ug of mutant IDH1 20-mer peptide. No antigen is known for these receptors. Specimen: PBMCs, collected from a glioma patient whose treatment included an IDH1 peptide vaccine. The receptors originated from a woman aged 50 to 60 with glioma.

The V call is TRBV18, the J call TRBJ1-3, with D unclear. The CDR3 runs 13 residues. Trimming shortened V by 3 bases and J by 4 bases, and 7 bases separated the two germline ends. Germline V gene lookup returns CDR1 KGHSH and CDR2 LQKENI. The CDR3 sequence: CASSPGAGNTIYF. CDR3 in DNA: TGTGCCAGCTCACCTGGCGCCGGAAACACCATATATTTT. The full variable domain, completed using reference TRBV18 and TRBJ1-3, is NAGVMQNPRHLVRRRGQEARLRCSPMKGHSHVYWYRQLPEEGLKFMVYLQKENIIDESGMPKERFSAEFPKEGPSILRIQQVVRGDSAAYFCASSPGAGNTIYFGEGSWLTVV.

The genes are TRBV4-1 and TRBJ2-1, with 8 positions matching TRBD2. The V gene end was trimmed by 0 bases and the J gene end by 6 bases; junction bases not matched to a gene: 10. There are 17 residues in the CDR3. Germline CDR1 reads MGHRA; CDR2 reads YSYEKL. CDR3 DNA sequence: TGCGCCAGCAGCCAAGATCTCCGAGCGGGAGTAAGCAATGAGCAGTTCTTC. This encodes CASSQDLRAGVSNEQFF.

V is TRBV27 and J is TRBJ2-5, with a tentative D call TRBD1 (6 bases). The assigned J gene may be wrong: the sequence end matches TRBJ2-7 better. Germline-derived CDR1 and CDR2 are MNHEY and SMNVEV (reference sequence). The CDR3 spans 14 residues. The CDR3 is CASSFQGRTYEQYF. The CDR3 DNA follows: TGTGCCAGCAGTTTTCAGGGGCGAACCTACGAGCAGTACTTC.

The gene calls are TRBV19 and TRBJ2-3; TRBD2 is a possible D gene (7 bases). V lost 5 bases to trimming and J lost 0 bases, with 12 bases between them. The V gene's germline CDR1 is LNHDA and CDR2 SQIVND (reference sequence). This CDR3 has 15 amino acids. The DNA for the CDR3 is TGTGCCAGTAGTTCGGCGGGGGCTAGCACAGATACGCAGTATTTT. Its translation: CASSSAGASTDTQYF.

The gene calls are TRBV9 and TRBJ2-2, with 7 bases matching TRBD1. The CDR3 extends over 16 amino acids. In germline, CDR1 is SGDLS, CDR2 YYNGEE. V dropped 0 bases and J dropped 4; count of bases not matched to a gene: 6. CDR3 protein: CASSVATGAITGELFF. The CDR3 DNA reads TGTGCCAGCAGCGTAGCTACAGGGGCTATCACCGGGGAGCTGTTTTTT.

The chain couples TRBV2 to TRBJ2-5; 7 bases map to TRBD2. Germline V gene lookup returns CDR1 SNHLY and CDR2 FYNNEI. CDR3 length: 16 amino acids. Losses at the gene ends were 1 base for V and 3 bases for J; bases not matched to a gene: 8. DNA of the CDR3: TGTGCCAGCAGTGAAGGGGCGGGAGTCATGGAAGAGACCCAGTACTTC. Translated, it gives CASSEGAGVMEETQYF. Filled out from reference TRBV2 and TRBJ2-5, the complete variable domain reads EPEVTQTPSHQVTQMGQEVILRCVPISNHLYFYWYRQILGQKVEFLVSFYNNEISEKSEIFDDQFSVERPDGSNFTLKIRSTKLEDSAMYFCASSEGAGVMEETQYFGPGTRLLVL.

The chain is built from TRBV30 and TRBJ2-3, with 9 nucleotides matching TRBD1. The CDR3 extends over 16 amino acids. V dropped 0 bases and J dropped 2; count of bases not matched to a gene: 6. CDR1 and CDR2 from the germline V gene are GTSNPN and SVGIG (reference sequence). The CDR3 DNA reads TGTGCCTGGAGTGTAGGGACAGGGCTCCTCACAGATACGCAGTATTTT. Its protein product is CAWSVGTGLLTDTQYF.

The genes are TRBV9 and TRBJ2-2; the match to TRBD1 covers 10 bases. Germline-derived CDR1 and CDR2 are SGDLS and YYNGEE. V gave up 6 bases and J gave up 6 bases; unmatched junction bases: 5. This CDR3 comprises 14 residues. CDR3 residues: CASKGQGSSGELFF. The CDR3 DNA sequence: TGTGCCAGCAAGGGACAGGGGAGCTCCGGGGAGCTGTTTTTT.

The chain recombines TRBV6-5 with TRBJ1-2; no definite D call. The CDR3 spans 12 residues. Between the trimmed V and J ends, which lost 7 bases and 1 base, there was a span of 7 bases. CDR1 MNHEY and CDR2 SVGAGI come from the germline V gene. CDR3 sequence (DNA): TGTGCCAGCAAGGCCGGTAACTATGGCTACACCTTC. This gives the protein CASKAGNYGYTF.

The gene calls are TRBV11-2 and TRBJ1-2; D may be TRBD1 (6 bases). The germline V gene has CDR1 SGHAT and CDR2 FQNNGV. V was shortened by 5 bases and J by 6 bases, with 19 bases between the two germline ends. The CDR3 is 15 amino acids. In DNA form, the CDR3 reads TGTGCCAGCAGCGCGGGACACTTAGACAAAGATGGCTACACCTTC. Residues: CASSAGHLDKDGYTF.

DNA of the CDR3: TGTGCCAGCAGCGGGTGGCGGGGGGGGACCCAGTACTTC. Translating gives CASSGWRGGTQYF. The rearrangement links TRBV21-1 to TRBJ2-5; the table's D call, TRBD2, was not checked against the DNA. TRBV21-1 is listed as a pseudogene. The CDR3 has 13 residues.

V usage is TRBV28 and J usage is TRBJ1-2; possible D gene TRBD1, 6 bases. V lost 7 bases and J 4 bases, leaving 10 bases between the germline ends. The CDR3 is 12 amino acids. The germline CDR1 and CDR2 sequences are MDHEN and SYDVKM. Here the CDR3 DNA reads TGTGCCAGCACGGACAGCCTCTATGGCTACACCTTC. Translating it yields CASTDSLYGYTF.

This clone is a singleton in its sample. This chain connects TRBV28 to TRBJ1-4; D gene unclear. V was clipped by 6 bases and J by 0 bases, with 11 bases between them. Germline loops: CDR1 MDHEN, CDR2 SYDVKM. CDR3 length: 15 amino acids. In DNA form, the CDR3 reads TGTGCCAGCAGCCTCCTGGGAACAACTAATGAAAAACTGTTTTTT. It encodes CASSLLGTTNEKLFF. Looking up the rest from reference TRBV28 and TRBJ1-4 gives the full variable domain: DVKVTQSSRYLVKRTGEKVFLECVQDMDHENMFWYRQDPGLGLRLIYFSYDVKMKEKGDIPEGYSVSREKKERFSLILESASTNQTSMYLCASSLLGTTNEKLFFGSGTQLSVL.

V usage is TRBV6-5 and J usage is TRBJ1-2; 7 positions match TRBD1. CDR1 MNHEY and CDR2 SVGAGI come from the germline V gene. After removal of 5 bases from V and 7 bases from J, the junction contained 13 bases not matched to a gene. This CDR3 has 15 residues. CDR3 amino acids: CASSNRDRAVGGYTF. In nucleotides, the CDR3 is TGTGCCAGCAGTAACCGGGACAGAGCTGTCGGTGGCTACACCTTC.

This chain connects TRBV27 to TRBJ1-5; maybe TRBD1 (6 bases). With 5 bases removed from V and 6 bases from J, the gap between germline ends came to 14 bases. The CDR3 is 14 amino acids. Germline lookup yields CDR1 MNHEY and CDR2 SMNVEV (reference sequence). The CDR3 DNA sequence: TGTGCCAGCAGTAGTGGGCAGGGGAGTCAGCCCCAGCATTTT. Residues: CASSSGQGSQPQHF.

This clone was detected only once. The V gene is TRBV11-1, the J gene TRBJ2-4, with a tentative D call TRBD1 (6 bases). V was pared by 7 bases and J by 12 bases, with 22 bases between. Germline CDR1 is SGHAT and CDR2 is FQDESV (reference sequence). This CDR3 region has 14 residues. Written as DNA, the CDR3 is TGTGCCAGCACTCCAAGCATTACAGGGAGCGATCAGTACTTC. Its translation: CASTPSITGSDQYF.

This chain connects TRBV19 to TRBJ2-1; 9 bases match TRBD2. V trimming: 6 bases; J trimming: 5 bases; junction bases outside the gene matches: 5. Germline-derived CDR1 and CDR2 are LNHDA and SQIVND (reference sequence). This CDR3 is 14 amino acids long. CDR3: CASRWASGNNEQFF. The DNA of the CDR3 is TGTGCCAGTAGATGGGCTAGCGGGAACAATGAGCAGTTCTTC.

The chain combines TRBV9 with TRBJ2-1; 9 bases fit TRBD1. Germline CDR1 and CDR2: SGDLS and YYNGEE. This CDR3 is built from 13 residues. Trimming took 4 bases from V and 10 from J; bases not matched to a gene: 6. The CDR3 DNA reads TGTGCCAGCAGCTCCCGGGACAGGGCCGAGCAGTTCTTC. Residues: CASSSRDRAEQFF.

V gene TRBV5-1 combines with J gene TRBJ2-3; weak D call: TRBD2 (5 bases). V was pared by 0 bases and J by 2 bases, with 7 bases between. The CDR3 contains 14 residues. The germline V gene has CDR1 SGHRS and CDR2 YFSETQ. CDR3 residues: CASSLAGDTDTQYF. CDR3 nucleotides: TGCGCCAGCAGCTTGGCCGGGGACACAGATACGCAGTATTTT.

This sequence joins TRBV28 and TRBJ2-1; D possibly corresponds to TRBD2 (6 bases). CDR1 and CDR2 from the germline V gene are MDHEN and SYDVKM. This CDR3 has 14 residues. The ends were cut back, 2 bases at V and 9 bases at J, with 14 bases in the middle. This CDR3 reads CASSLGGRGGEQFF. CDR3 DNA: TGTGCCAGCAGTTTAGGGGGGAGAGGCGGTGAGCAGTTCTTC.

The chain uses TRBV5-1 and TRBJ2-1, with TRBD2 matching 10 bases. Germline lookup yields CDR1 SGHRS and CDR2 YFSETQ. The CDR3 is made up of 16 amino acids. Unmatched junction bases numbered 7, after V lost 1 base and J lost 6 bases. The CDR3 DNA sequence: TGCGCCAGCAGCTTGAGCGGACTAGCGGACCTCAATGAGCAGTTCTTC. This gives the protein CASSLSGLADLNEQFF.

V is TRBV7-9 and J is TRBJ2-5; 10 bases agree with TRBD1. The J call could be wrong; TRBJ2-7 is a better fit for the DNA end. The CDR3 spans 14 residues. Germline CDR1 and CDR2: SEHNR and FQNEAQ (reference sequence). CDR3 region: CASSFQGQGNEQYF. CDR3 nucleotide sequence: TGTGCCAGCAGCTTCCAGGGACAGGGGAACGAGCAGTACTTC.

V is TRBV9 and J is TRBJ1-5, with D maybe TRBD1 (5 bases). The V gene lost 7 bases and the J gene lost 1 base, with 12 bases spanning the gap. CDR1 is SGDLS, CDR2 YYNGEE, per germline. This CDR3 comprises 14 residues. CDR3 nucleotide sequence: TGTGCCAGCTCCGGGGGGACCAGCAATCAGCCCCAGCATTTT. Amino acids: CASSGGTSNQPQHF.

V gene TRBV7-9 combines with J gene TRBJ1-1, with D tentatively TRBD1 (6 bases). The V and J ends lost 5 bases and 0 bases respectively, with 13 bases between them. The CDR3 runs 15 residues. Germline V gives CDR1 SEHNR, CDR2 FQNEAQ (reference sequence). Here the CDR3 DNA reads TGTGCCAGCAGCCATAAACAGGGCCTGAACACTGAAGCTTTCTTT. Protein sequence: CASSHKQGLNTEAFF.

This CDR3 is CASTFRETYEQYF. The CDR3 region has the DNA TGTGCCAGCACTTTCAGGGAAACCTACGAGCAGTACTTC. The chain couples TRBV11-3 to TRBJ2-7; maybe TRBD1 (5 bases). The CDR3 extends over 13 amino acids. V was pared by 7 bases and J by 2 bases, with 12 bases between. Germline V CDR1 and CDR2: SGHNT, YENEEA.

The chain is built from TRBV4-1 and TRBJ2-5; TRBD1 matches 7 bases. This CDR3 spans 16 amino acids. Germline assignment: CDR1 MGHRA and CDR2 YSYEKL. The V and J ends lost 1 base and 2 bases, in that order; junction bases with no gene match: 7. Here the CDR3 reads CASSQVVQGEQETQYF. As DNA, the CDR3 is TGCGCCAGCAGCCAAGTCGTCCAGGGGGAGCAAGAGACCCAGTACTTC.

The chain carries TRBV5-4 and TRBJ2-7; weak D call: TRBD1 (6 bases). The V end lost 0 bases, the J end lost 2 bases, and 12 bases lay between the germline ends. The CDR3 contains 15 residues. CDR1 and CDR2 from the germline V gene are SGHNT and YYREEE (reference sequence). The CDR3: CASSLGQVATYEQYF. The CDR3, as DNA: TGTGCCAGCAGCTTGGGACAGGTCGCAACCTACGAGCAGTACTTC.